This T cell receptor beta chain was sequenced for a study of cytomegalovirus exposure and HLA in healthy donors. Amplification used 60 Vbeta primers and 13 Jbeta primers. Clones were sequenced by immunoSEQ multiplex PCR, and TCRdb holds only the in-frame ones, with some missing. The data hold around 150,000 clones, with approximately 80% observed a single time. Overall study findings and caveats: Within an earlier analysis, most TCR beta V segments proved productive either about 87% or about 30% of the time. In a later analysis, TCR beta V- and J-gene trimming showed a link to a missense DCLRE1C variant.

About this clone itself: Its antigen is not known.

V was cut by 7 bases and J by 2 bases, with 24 bases left in between. The CDR3 loop spans 17 amino acids. Germline loops: CDR1 MNHEY, CDR2 SMNVEV (reference sequence). The sequencing sample was made of PBMCs. The chain couples TRBV27 to TRBJ2-7; maybe TRBD1 (6 bases). This sequence originates from a woman aged 25 to 39 in good health and CMV-seropositive. The CDR3 DNA is TGTGCCAGCACCAAGACAGGCTCGTCCTCTATCCCCTACGAGCAGTACTTC. Protein sequence: CASTKTGSSSIPYEQYF.